This TCR beta chain is drawn from a study of OX40 agonist ivuxolimab in advanced cancers. About the research overall: Each dose-escalation patient presented with hepatocellular carcinoma, melanoma, renal cell or head and neck cancer.

The assay was immunoSEQ multiplex PCR, and TCRdb's table has in-frame clones only and misses some. This table has about 33,000 clones, 89% appearing once. V was shortened by 4 bases and J by 6 bases, with 14 bases between the two germline ends. Germline-derived CDR1 and CDR2 are SGHKS and YYEKEE (reference sequence). CDR3 length: 13 amino acids. This sequence originates from an adult with an advanced solid tumor such as melanoma, head and neck, liver or kidney cancer. The J gene is TRBJ2-7, the V gene TRBV5-5, with D perhaps being TRBD1 or TRBD2 (5 bases each). Sequences were derived from CD4+ or CD8+ T cells sorted from blood, sampled in a trial of the OX40 agonist ivuxolimab. CDR3 sequence (DNA): TGTGCCAGCAGCCCGGGGACCTTGGGCGAGCAGTACTTC. Amino acid sequence: CASSPGTLGEQYF.